This note documents a single T cell receptor beta chain sequence. Original analysis: Scientists estimated how many nucleated cells there were by amplifying reference gene primers. Sequencing was performed with immunoSEQ multiplex PCR; in TCRdb, only in-frame clones are kept and a portion is missing. The DNA was the basis for D and trimming; V, J and clone size are from that table. This table has tens of thousands of clones, about nine tenths appearing once. Germline values: CDR1 KGHSH, CDR2 LQKENI. CDR3 length: 15 residues. J gave up 4 bases and V 5 bases, and 9 bases lay outside the gene matches. This entry belongs to a study of blood T cell repertoires in COVID-19. Overall study context: Acute and convalescent COVID-19 specimens originated in the United States, Italy and Spain. PBMCs, B-cell-depleted T cells, or T cells provided the cDNA or gDNA that made up the material.

This chain uses TRBV18 with TRBJ1-1; 8 positions agree with TRBD1. This TCR derives from a man aged 70 or older with active or convalescent COVID-19. The sequenced sample was peripheral blood. CDR3 region: CASSVKQGAFTEAFF. The CDR3 coding sequence is TGTGCCAGCTCAGTCAAGCAGGGGGCTTTCACTGAAGCTTTCTTT.